A selection of T cell receptor beta chains follows, all from one sample in a study of blood T cell repertoires in COVID-19. Generated by immunoSEQ multiplex PCR, the TCRdb table keeps only in-frame clones and is missing some. The sample records around 340,000 clones, 86% being singletons. The sample taken for sequencing was PBMCs or T cells enriched from blood (not recorded which). The receptors stem from a woman aged 40 to 50 with acute COVID-19. Both conserved end residues are trimmed from each CDR3.

j_gene: TRBJ2-3; v_gene: TRBV27; CDR3aa: ASSAETSTDTQY
j_gene: TRBJ2-2; v_gene: TRBV5-4; CDR3aa: ASSFRSNTGELF
j_gene: TRBJ2-5; v_gene: TRBV29-1; CDR3aa: SVLPRQAQETQY
j_gene: TRBJ1-1; v_gene: TRBV12-3/TRBV12-4; CDR3aa: ASSYRQNTEAF
j_gene: TRBJ2-1; v_gene: TRBV11-3; CDR3aa: ASSLFPSSYNEQF
j_gene: TRBJ2-1; v_gene: TRBV28; CDR3aa: ASRTGARGADEQF
j_gene: TRBJ1-6; v_gene: TRBV18; CDR3aa: ASSKGQAYNSPLH
j_gene: TRBJ2-7; v_gene: TRBV7-8; CDR3aa: ASSLALRGYEQY
j_gene: TRBJ2-5; v_gene: TRBV5-4; CDR3aa: ASSLRAGAETQY
j_gene: TRBJ2-7; v_gene: TRBV6-5; CDR3aa: ASSYRGGEQY
j_gene: TRBJ1-1; v_gene: TRBV7-2; CDR3aa: ASSLGRPGGTEAF
j_gene: TRBJ2-1; v_gene: TRBV27; CDR3aa: ASTSAGLVIFNEQF
j_gene: TRBJ1-1; v_gene: TRBV14; CDR3aa: ASRRTTGAATEAF
j_gene: TRBJ1-4; v_gene: TRBV5-4; CDR3aa: ASSLTGTQNEKLF
j_gene: TRBJ2-3; v_gene: TRBV6-2/TRBV6-3; CDR3aa: ASSFTSGPSTDTQY